Presented here are 21 T cell receptor beta chains from one specimen sequenced in a study of OX40 agonist ivuxolimab in advanced cancers. Sequenced by immunoSEQ multiplex PCR; TCRdb stores in-frame clones only, minus some. The sample carries tens of thousands of clones, less than 95% recorded once. This specimen was CD4+ or CD8+ T cells sorted from blood, taken in a trial of the OX40 agonist ivuxolimab. These receptors came from an adult with an advanced solid tumor such as melanoma, head and neck, liver or kidney cancer.

V and J are TRBV2 and TRBJ1-3; D is undetermined. The ends were cut back, 2 bases at V and 0 bases at J, with 8 bases in the middle. CDR1 is SNHLY and CDR2 is FYNNEI in the germline V gene. The CDR3 consists of 15 residues. As DNA, the CDR3 is TGTGCCAGCAGTGAATCCCCCAGCTCTGGAAACACCATATATTTT. Translating it yields CASSESPSSGNTIYF.

Here the CDR3 reads CASSQVLSLAGEETQYF. CDR3 in DNA: TGTGCCAGCAGCCAAGTTTTATCACTAGCGGGAGAAGAGACCCAGTACTTC. The chain combines TRBV4-2 with TRBJ2-5; 11 bases map to TRBD2. Germline V gives CDR1 LGHNA, CDR2 YNFKEQ. With 1 base clipped from V and 3 bases from J, the junction kept 7 bases outside the gene matches. The CDR3 contains 17 residues.

The chain's CDR3 is CASSSFVGRESYEQYF. The CDR3 DNA is TGCGCCAGCAGCTCGTTTGTGGGGCGCGAGTCCTACGAGCAGTACTTC. The chain links TRBV5-1 to TRBJ2-7, with D possibly TRBD1 on 5 matching bases. This CDR3 region has 16 residues. Germline values: CDR1 SGHRS, CDR2 YFSETQ. The V end was cut by 3 bases, the J end by 1 base, with 17 bases between.

This clone was seen a single time. The V gene is TRBV6-4, the J gene TRBJ2-3; either TRBD1 or TRBD2 may fit D (5 bases each). V shed 4 bases and J shed 4 bases, with 12 bases lying between them. Germline V gene sequence: CDR1 MRHNA, CDR2 SNTAGT. The CDR3 has 14 amino acids. In nucleotides, the CDR3 is TGTGCCAGCAGTGCGGGGCCCCCCGCAGATACGCAGTATTTT. Translating gives CASSAGPPADTQYF.

The chain couples TRBV7-3 to TRBJ2-3; D gene ambiguous. CDR1 and CDR2 (germline): SGHTA, FQGTGA. This CDR3 contains 13 residues. V was shortened by 2 bases and J by 1 base, with 4 bases between the two germline ends. The CDR3 here is CASSLGGTDTQYF. CDR3 sequence (DNA): TGTGCCAGCAGCTTAGGAGGCACAGATACGCAGTATTTT.

The chain couples TRBV2 to TRBJ1-1; D gene ambiguous. V lost 3 bases and J lost 0, with 8 bases in between. The CDR3 extends over 14 amino acids. Germline loops: CDR1 SNHLY, CDR2 FYNNEI. Here the CDR3 reads CASSDYGLNTEAFF. The CDR3, as DNA: TGTGCCAGCAGTGATTACGGCCTGAACACTGAAGCTTTCTTT.

The J gene is TRBJ2-2, the V gene TRBV6-6; D is uncertain. The CDR3 totals 13 residues. Trimming removed 2 bases at V and 4 bases at J, with 5 bases between. CDR1 is MNHNY and CDR2 is SVGAGI in the germline V gene (reference sequence). In DNA, the CDR3 is TGTGCCAGCAGTTACATCTTCACCGGGGAGCTGTTTTTT. Its translation is CASSYIFTGELFF.

The rearrangement uses TRBV6-6 and TRBJ2-1, with 7 bases that match TRBD2. CDR3 size: 13 residues. The germline V gene encodes CDR1 MNHNY and CDR2 SVGAGI (reference sequence). With 8 bases clipped from V and 8 bases from J, the junction kept 9 bases outside the gene matches. DNA of the CDR3: TGTGCCAGCGGGGGACTATTTATGGATGAGCAGTTCTTC. Translated: CASGGLFMDEQFF.

The chain uses TRBV2 and TRBJ2-5, with 8 bases identical to TRBD1. V lost 2 bases to trimming and J lost 1 base; unmatched junction nucleotides: 0. The V gene's germline CDR1 is SNHLY and CDR2 FYNNEI. This CDR3 contains 14 residues. CDR3 nucleotides: TGTGCCAGCAGTGAAACAGGGGGCCAAGAGACCCAGTACTTC. Its protein product is CASSETGGQETQYF.

This chain connects TRBV28 to TRBJ1-6, with TRBD1 matching 8 bases. Losses at the gene ends were 6 bases for V and 7 bases for J; bases not matched to a gene: 8. Germline V gene sequence: CDR1 MDHEN, CDR2 SYDVKM. This CDR3 has 15 amino acids. CDR3 DNA sequence: TGTGCCAGCAGCCCGGACAGGGAGGAAAATTCACCCCTCCACTTT. Translating gives CASSPDREENSPLHF.

The genes are TRBV5-4 and TRBJ1-2; 9 bases match TRBD1. CDR1 is SGHNT and CDR2 is YYREEE in the germline V gene (reference sequence). The CDR3 spans 15 residues. V shed 3 bases, J shed 5 bases, and the junction held 8 bases outside the gene matches. The CDR3 protein is CASSSGQGGLYGYTF. CDR3 DNA sequence: TGTGCCAGCAGCTCGGGACAGGGTGGTTTGTATGGCTACACCTTC.

The CDR3 sequence: CASSDRDYTEAFF. In DNA, the CDR3 is TGTGCCAGCAGCGACAGGGATTACACTGAAGCTTTCTTT. This sequence joins TRBV25-1 and TRBJ1-1; 7 bases agree with TRBD1. CDR3 length: 13 residues. With 6 bases clipped from V and 3 bases from J, the junction kept 4 bases outside the gene matches. Per the germline V gene, CDR1 is MGHDK and CDR2 is SYGVNS.

The chain is built from TRBV7-3 and TRBJ2-7, with 10 bases identical to TRBD2. The CDR3 covers 14 residues. CDR1 is SGHTA and CDR2 is FQGTGA in the germline V gene. V lost 5 bases to trimming and J lost 4 bases; unmatched junction nucleotides: 5. In nucleotides, the CDR3 is TGTGCCAGCAGCCCCCAAGCGGGGGGGTACGAGCAGTACTTC. Amino acid sequence: CASSPQAGGYEQYF. The full variable domain, with the rest looked up from reference TRBV7-3 and TRBJ2-7, is GAGVSQTPSNKVTEKGKYVELRCDPISGHTALYWYRQSLGQGPEFLIYFQGTGAADDSGLPNDRFFAVRPEGSVSTLKIQRTERGDSAVYLCASSPQAGGYEQYFGPGTRLTVT.

This chain connects TRBV6-1 to TRBJ2-1, with 12 bases identical to TRBD2. After removal of 8 bases from V and 6 bases from J, the junction contained 8 bases not matched to a gene. CDR3 size: 15 residues. The germline V gene has CDR1 MNHNS and CDR2 SASEGT. CDR3 DNA sequence: TGTGCCAGCGGTAAGACTAGCGGGAGCTTCAATGAGCAGTTCTTC. Protein sequence: CASGKTSGSFNEQFF.

This rearrangement joins TRBV6-6 to TRBJ2-7, with 9 bases that match TRBD1. The CDR3 has 15 residues. Germline V CDR1 and CDR2: MNHNY, SVGAGI (reference sequence). With 8 bases clipped from V and 6 bases from J, the junction kept 14 bases outside the gene matches. CDR3 DNA sequence: TGTGCCAGCGCATTAAGGGGACAGGGTGGCGTCGAGCAGTACTTC. It specifies CASALRGQGGVEQYF.

The chain combines TRBV7-9 with TRBJ2-1; 11 bases map to TRBD1. Germline-derived CDR1 and CDR2 are SEHNR and FQNEAQ (reference sequence). The CDR3 extends over 15 amino acids. Trimming took 7 bases from V and 7 from J; bases not matched to a gene: 9. This CDR3 is CASTKAGTGGNEQFF. CDR3 DNA: TGTGCCAGCACCAAAGCGGGGACAGGGGGTAATGAGCAGTTCTTC.

V gene TRBV6-4 combines with J gene TRBJ1-1; D is unclear. Trimming took off 3 bases at V and 5 bases at J, with 13 bases between the two ends. This CDR3 contains 14 residues. Germline CDR1 is MRHNA and CDR2 is SNTAGT. The CDR3 reads CASSEEGESTEAFF. CDR3 DNA: TGTGCCAGCAGTGAGGAGGGAGAGTCGACTGAAGCTTTCTTT.

By share, this clone ranks as medium-sized. The chain recombines TRBV5-4 with TRBJ1-3; 10 bases match TRBD1. The CDR3 runs to 20 residues. CDR1 and CDR2 (germline): SGHNT, YYREEE (reference sequence). With V trimmed by 4 bases and J by 0 bases, 16 bases remained unmatched. CDR3 nucleotide sequence: TGTGCCAGCAGCCGCGACCTTGGGGACAGGGGCATTCACTCTGGAAACACCATATATTTT. Translating it yields CASSRDLGDRGIHSGNTIYF.

V is TRBV6-5 and J is TRBJ2-1; 8 bases match TRBD2. Germline assignment: CDR1 MNHEY and CDR2 SVGAGI. Germline trimming cut 6 bases from V and 7 bases from J; bases unmatched to any gene: 5. CDR3 size: 13 residues. CDR3 in amino acids: CASSFGGGNEQFF. CDR3 in DNA: TGTGCCAGCAGCTTCGGGGGGGGGAATGAGCAGTTCTTC.

This chain links TRBV9 with TRBJ1-5, with D maybe TRBD1 (5 bases). This CDR3 has 12 amino acids. Trimming removed 7 bases at V and 5 bases at J, with 10 bases between. Germline values: CDR1 SGDLS, CDR2 YYNGEE. The CDR3 DNA sequence: TGTGCCAGCGGTCCGGGGGATCAGCCCCAGCATTTT. Its protein is CASGPGDQPQHF.

Written as DNA, the CDR3 is TGTGCCAGCAGTTACGGGCCTGCCGGGGAGCTGTTTTTT. Residues: CASSYGPAGELFF. The chain combines TRBV6-6 with TRBJ2-2; D is unclear. Germline CDR1 and CDR2: MNHNY and SVGAGI (reference sequence). Trimming shortened V by 2 bases and J by 6 bases, and 7 bases separated the two germline ends. This CDR3 contains 13 residues.